The 25 T cell receptor beta chains below were found in one sample sequenced in a study of vaccination effects on CD4 cells after COVID-19. Ahead of sequencing, the ViraFEST assay grew antigen-specific CD4+ T cells using viral peptide pools. Cells that had been cultured for 10 days were the source of isolated CD4+ T cells. Prior SARS-CoV-2 infection was absent in the vaccine recipients, as shown by negative nucleocapsid antibodies. The assay was immunoSEQ multiplex PCR, and TCRdb's table has in-frame clones only and misses some. The data hold about 23,000 clones, with approximately 73% observed a single time. Antigens of these TCRs are unknown. The sequenced sample was CD4+ T cells from PBMCs cultured with SARS-CoV-2 spike peptides, obtained before COVID-19 vaccination. The receptor source for this set is a human donor who received a COVID-19 vaccine.

The chain joins TRBV18 to TRBJ1-6; tentatively, D is TRBD1 (5 bases). Trimming took 1 base from V and 7 from J, leaving 14 bases between them. CDR3 length equals 16 residues. The germline gives CDR1 KGHSH, CDR2 LQKENI. As DNA, the CDR3 is TGTGCCAGCTCACCACGTATAAGGACATCCAATTCACCCCTCCACTTT. Protein: CASSPRIRTSNSPLHF.

This chain links TRBV5-1 with TRBJ2-2; 9 bases agree with TRBD1. Trimming at V came to 4 bases and at J to 14 bases, leaving 9 bases not matched to a gene. This CDR3 contains 13 residues. Germline V gene sequence: CDR1 SGHRS, CDR2 YFSETQ. The CDR3 bases are TGCGCCAGCAGCCCGCAGGGACAGGGTAGTCTGTTTTTT. Protein sequence: CASSPQGQGSLFF.

This clone appeared a few times. The J gene is TRBJ2-7, the V gene TRBV5-4; TRBD2 agrees at 11 bases. Germline V gene data show CDR1 as SGHNT and CDR2 as YYREEE (reference sequence). The V segment lost 4 bases and the J segment 0 bases; nucleotides outside the gene matches: 6. This CDR3 spans 16 amino acids. The CDR3 spells CASSRSSGGSSYEQYF. The CDR3 region has the DNA TGTGCCAGCAGCCGTTCTAGCGGGGGGAGCTCCTACGAGCAGTACTTC.

The chain couples TRBV3-1 (or the pseudogene TRBV3-2) to TRBJ1-3; D is undetermined. Looked up from germline, CDR1 is LGHDT and CDR2 is YNNKEL (reference sequence). The CDR3 is 12 residues long. V dropped 4 bases and J dropped 0 bases, with 1 base sitting between them. CDR3 nucleotide sequence: TGTGCCAGCAGCCCCTCTGGAAACACCATATATTTT. Translating gives CASSPSGNTIYF.

The V and J genes are TRBV5-4 and TRBJ2-7; 10 bases fit TRBD1. The V segment lost 0 bases and the J segment 7 bases; nucleotides outside the gene matches: 7. This CDR3 has 15 amino acids. Germline V gene sequence: CDR1 SGHNT, CDR2 YYREEE (reference sequence). CDR3 DNA sequence: TGTGCCAGCAGCTTGGCGACAGGGGGCGGCGGGGAGCAGTACTTC. Amino acid sequence: CASSLATGGGGEQYF.

The sample holds a few counts of this clone. The gene calls are TRBV7-2 and TRBJ2-1; 7 positions match TRBD1. V gave up 1 base and J gave up 2 bases; unmatched junction bases: 5. Germline loops: CDR1 SGHTA, CDR2 FQGNSA. CDR3 size: 16 residues. The CDR3 DNA reads TGTGCCAGCAGCTTAGACTCGACAGGGCCCTACAATGAGCAGTTCTTC. Encoded protein: CASSLDSTGPYNEQFF. Combining the CDR3 with reference TRBV7-2 and TRBJ2-1 gives the whole variable domain GAGVSQSPSNKVTEKGKDVELRCDPISGHTALYWYRQSLGQGLEFLIYFQGNSAPDKSGLPSDRFSAERTGGSVSTLTIQRTQQEDSAVYLCASSLDSTGPYNEQFFGPGTRLTVL.

The chain couples TRBV10-3 to TRBJ1-1; 7 bases match TRBD1. CDR1 and CDR2 (germline): ENHRY, SYGVKD. J was trimmed by 4 bases and V by 0 bases; bases with no gene match: 5. The CDR3 spans 15 residues. The CDR3 loop is CAISESTGSGTEAFF. As DNA, the CDR3 is TGTGCCATCAGTGAGTCGACAGGGTCGGGCACTGAAGCTTTCTTT.

The V call is TRBV19, the J call TRBJ2-5; D possibly corresponds to TRBD2 (5 bases). Trimming left V 4 bases short and J 2 bases short, with 11 bases between. The CDR3 totals 14 residues. CDR1 and CDR2 (germline): LNHDA, SQIVND (reference sequence). CDR3 amino acids: CASSKGGPQETQYF. DNA of the CDR3: TGTGCCAGTAGTAAGGGCGGGCCTCAAGAGACCCAGTACTTC.

The chain combines TRBV12-3 or TRBV12-4 with TRBJ2-2; no definite D call. The V and J ends lost 1 base and 5 bases respectively, with 5 bases between them. The CDR3 is 13 residues long. The CDR3 DNA is TGTGCCAGCAGTTTAGTCGGGACCGGGGAGCTGTTTTTT. It codes for CASSLVGTGELFF.

The rearrangement links TRBV7-2 to TRBJ1-3; D unresolved. The CDR3 totals 13 residues. Germline loops: CDR1 SGHTA, CDR2 FQGNSA. Trimming shortened V by 7 bases and J by 8 bases, and 15 bases separated the two germline ends. This CDR3 is CASTLGPLDTIYF. CDR3 DNA: TGTGCCAGCACACTAGGGCCTTTAGACACCATATATTTT.

The chain carries TRBV28 and TRBJ1-3; 7 bases align to TRBD1. Germline V gene lookup returns CDR1 MDHEN and CDR2 SYDVKM. The CDR3 is made up of 17 amino acids. Unmatched junction bases numbered 10, after V lost 1 base and J lost 4 bases. The CDR3 sequence: CASSLYSGRGDGNTIYF. The DNA for the CDR3 is TGTGCCAGCAGTTTATATTCGGGCAGGGGGGACGGAAACACCATATATTTT.

The gene calls are TRBV19 and TRBJ2-3, with TRBD2 identical over 9 bases. The CDR3 runs 16 residues. Germline loops: CDR1 LNHDA, CDR2 SQIVND (reference sequence). The V segment lost 5 bases and the J segment 2 bases; nucleotides outside the gene matches: 8. The CDR3 sequence: CASSPRLAGVTDTQYF. The CDR3 region has the DNA TGTGCCAGTAGTCCCAGATTAGCGGGAGTCACAGATACGCAGTATTTT.

J is TRBJ1-2 and V is TRBV4-2; no reliable D call. This CDR3 region has 14 residues. Per germline, CDR1 LGHNA and CDR2 YNFKEQ. V was clipped by 1 base and J by 4 bases, with 10 bases between them. This CDR3 is CASSQVAVGYGYTF. CDR3 DNA sequence: TGTGCCAGCAGCCAAGTGGCAGTAGGCTATGGCTACACCTTC.

This chain joins TRBV11-3 and TRBJ2-1; TRBD2 might be the D (5 bases). Germline CDR1 and CDR2: SGHNT and YENEEA. This CDR3 contains 13 residues. V was shortened by 1 base and J by 15 bases, with 16 bases between the two germline ends. This chain's CDR3 is CASSLGATGKGFF. The CDR3 DNA sequence: TGTGCCAGCAGCTTAGGGGCCACGGGAAAAGGGTTCTTC.

The chain carries TRBV3-1 (or the pseudogene TRBV3-2) and TRBJ2-5; TRBD2 agrees at 7 bases. V shed 6 bases and J 2 bases; nucleotides not matched to a gene: 6. This CDR3 comprises 14 residues. Germline loops: CDR1 LGHDT, CDR2 YNNKEL (reference sequence). The CDR3 region has the DNA TGTGCCAGCAGGACACTAGCGATACAAGAGACCCAGTACTTC. Protein: CASRTLAIQETQYF.

The rearrangement uses TRBV6-5 and TRBJ2-7, with a weak D call TRBD1 (5 bases). Trimming cost V 6 bases and J 6 bases, with 15 bases left between them. The CDR3 is 13 amino acids. Germline CDR1 MNHEY, CDR2 SVGAGI. CDR3 loop: CASSPVRGSEQYF. CDR3 coding DNA: TGTGCCAGCAGCCCGGTTAGGGGCAGCGAGCAGTACTTC.

In nucleotides, the CDR3 is TGTGCCAGCAGGGGGGAGGGATATCAGCCCCAGCATTTT. It codes for CASRGEGYQPQHF. V gene TRBV6-5 combines with J gene TRBJ1-5; perhaps TRBD1 as D (5 bases). V was clipped by 6 bases and J by 5 bases, with 11 bases between them. The CDR3 is made up of 13 amino acids. The germline V gene encodes CDR1 MNHEY and CDR2 SVGAGI.

The CDR3 DNA is TGTGCCAGTAGACCCGACCCACAGGGAAGAGGCAATCAGCCCCAGCATTTT. Translation gives CASRPDPQGRGNQPQHF. V is TRBV19 and J is TRBJ1-5; perhaps TRBD1 as D (6 bases). Germline V gives CDR1 LNHDA, CDR2 SQIVND (reference sequence). CDR3 size: 17 residues. V lost 6 bases, J lost 2 bases, and 20 bases lay in between.

The rearrangement joins TRBV20-1 to TRBJ1-2; D gene uncertain. Germline CDR1 is DFQATT and CDR2 is SNEGSKA (reference sequence). Trimming pared 3 bases from V and 5 bases from J, leaving 7 bases between. The CDR3 covers 11 residues. The DNA for the CDR3 is TGCAGTGCTAGTTTTAGTTATGGCTACACCTTC. Its translation is CSASFSYGYTF.

This clone was counted only a few times. V is TRBV12-1 and J is TRBJ2-2; no check of the table's D call, TRBD1, against the DNA was made. TRBV12-1 is designated a pseudogene. The CDR3 covers 14 residues. In DNA form, the CDR3 reads TGTGCCAGCAGCTTTGGTGGGCCTACCGGGGAGCTGTTTTTT. Residues: CASSFGGPTGELFF.

The table lists this clone with a few counts. The J gene is TRBJ2-7, the V gene TRBV5-6; 9 nucleotides line up with TRBD2. Germline lookup yields CDR1 SGHDT and CDR2 YYEEEE. This CDR3 has 14 residues. J lost 5 bases, V lost 4 bases, and 7 bases had no gene match. CDR3 sequence: CASSTGLAAHEQYF. CDR3 in DNA: TGTGCCAGCAGCACGGGACTAGCCGCCCACGAGCAGTACTTC.

V and J are TRBV2 and TRBJ2-2; D gene ambiguous. Deletions cut 4 bases from V and 6 bases from J, with 12 bases between. This CDR3 has 14 amino acids. Germline V gives CDR1 SNHLY, CDR2 FYNNEI. The CDR3 protein is CASSGLEFSGELFF. Here the CDR3 DNA reads TGTGCCAGCAGTGGGCTAGAATTCTCCGGGGAGCTGTTTTTT.

The V call is TRBV7-2, the J call TRBJ1-2; D is undetermined. CDR1 and CDR2 (germline): SGHTA, FQGNSA. The CDR3 length is 15 residues. With 1 base removed from V and 0 bases from J, the gap between germline ends came to 9 bases. The DNA for the CDR3 is TGTGCCAGCAGCTTAGTTTTACGGGCTAACTATGGCTACACCTTC. Its protein is CASSLVLRANYGYTF.

The chain has TRBV10-1 and TRBJ1-1; TRBD1 might be the D (6 bases). V was trimmed by 3 bases and J by 1 base, leaving 12 bases between them. CDR1 WNHNN and CDR2 SYGVQD come from the germline V gene (reference sequence). This CDR3 region has 15 residues. The CDR3 DNA reads TGCGCCAGCAGTGATCACGGGACACAGAACACTGAAGCTTTCTTT. It translates to CASSDHGTQNTEAFF.

A few counts support this clone. V and J are TRBV20-1 and TRBJ1-2; D might be TRBD1 (5 bases). The CDR3 consists of 14 residues. From germline, CDR1 is DFQATT and CDR2 SNEGSKA (reference sequence). Trimming took 6 bases from V and 4 from J, leaving 18 bases between them. Here the CDR3 reads CSASGDRLPYGYTF. CDR3 coding DNA: TGCAGTGCCAGTGGAGACAGACTACCCTATGGCTACACCTTC.